A single T cell receptor beta chain is shown here with its context. The antigen remains unidentified. Germline values: CDR1 SGHVS, CDR2 FNYEAQ. The length of the CDR3 is 16 residues. V trimming: 5 bases; J trimming: 4 bases; junction bases outside the gene matches: 13. The data derive from a study of immune cell composition in non-small cell lung cancer. Notes on the study in general: Lung adenocarcinomas had lower top 10 clone scores and clonality than squamous tumours.

Repertoires were generated with immunoSEQ multiplex PCR, while TCRdb's copy carries only in-frame clones and drops some. Found here are over 9,500 clones, around 64% of them singletons; the top ten hold about 18%. This rearrangement joins TRBV7-6 to TRBJ2-5; the match to TRBD2 covers 7 bases. The clonotype was recovered from a human donor with non-small cell lung cancer. Source material: lung tumor tissue. CDR3 in amino acids: CASSAASGGGGETQYF. The CDR3 nucleotides are TGTGCCAGCAGCGCCGCATCGGGGGGAGGAGGAGAGACCCAGTACTTC.